The present entry profiles one TCR beta chain with its context. CDR1 and CDR2 (germline): MDHEN, SYDVKM. V was trimmed by 3 bases and J by 6 bases, leaving 8 bases between them. The CDR3 sequence is 12 residues long. The data are from a study of glioma-infiltrating T cells after dendritic cell vaccination. Time point reported: after dendritic cell vaccination, including at tumor progression/relapse. Sequencing used immunoSEQ multiplex PCR; TCRdb keeps in-frame clones, though not all of them. The sample contains approximately 50,000 clones, roughly 90% of which appear only once. J is TRBJ1-1 and V is TRBV28, with D unresolved. The sequence was collected from a human donor with glioblastoma. The sample was blood, taken after dendritic cell vaccination. For the CDR3, the DNA is TGTGCCAGCAGTTTGATGAGGGCTGAAGCTTTCTTT. Its translation is CASSLMRAEAFF.